This entry lists 14 T cell receptor beta chains sequenced from one sample in a study of T-cell memory formation after mild COVID-19. In TCRdb, the 5' RACE reads were re-called with MiXCR into one record per CDR3 protein. Of about 470,000 distinct CDR3 sequences in the sample, around a sixth are singletons; the top ten hold roughly an eighth. Sequenced input: PBMCs or a T cell subset sorted from them (not recorded which). Receptor source: an adult woman who had mild COVID-19 (a few samples of this study predate the infection). Cell type and time point are not known.

This clonotype appeared a few times. The chain employs TRBV7-2 and TRBJ2-7; D ambiguous. Germline lookup yields CDR1 SGHTA and CDR2 FQGNSA. The CDR3 extends over 13 amino acids. Trimming removed 5 bases at V and 6 bases at J, with 14 bases between. Here the CDR3 DNA reads TGTGCCAGCAGCACCTCATTGGGTATCGAGCAGTACTTC. It is translated as CASSTSLGIEQYF.

The table lists this clonotype with many counts. The chain has TRBV7-9 and TRBJ1-2; D might be TRBD1 (6 bases). V gave up 5 bases and J gave up 2 bases, with 9 bases separating them. Per the germline V gene, CDR1 is SEHNR and CDR2 is FQNEAQ (reference sequence). This CDR3 contains 13 residues. CDR3 in amino acids: CASSPGQNYGYTF. CDR3 sequence (DNA): TGTGCCAGCAGCCCAGGACAGAACTATGGCTACACCTTC.

This chain links TRBV20-1 with TRBJ1-1, with D uncertain. The CDR3 covers 14 residues. Trimming shortened V by 1 base and J by 8 bases, and 17 bases separated the two germline ends. Germline CDR1 and CDR2: DFQATT and SNEGSKA (reference sequence). In DNA, the CDR3 is TGCAGTGCTAGAGTGGGAGGGCCCGATACGGAAGCTTTCTTT. Translating it yields CSARVGGPDTEAFF.

This clonotype was observed a few times. The J gene is TRBJ1-5, the V gene TRBV18; 9 bases align to TRBD1. The V gene end was trimmed by 3 bases and the J gene end by 6 bases; junction bases not matched to a gene: 3. The V gene's germline CDR1 is KGHSH and CDR2 LQKENI. The CDR3 extends over 14 amino acids. The CDR3 spells CASSPTGGRQPQHF. CDR3 bases: TGTGCCAGCTCACCGACAGGGGGACGTCAGCCCCAGCATTTT.

This clonotype has more than one count but fewer than ten. This rearrangement joins TRBV24-1 to TRBJ2-7; D may be TRBD2 (6 bases). There are 13 residues in the CDR3. V lost 3 bases, J lost 5 bases, and 10 bases lay in between. Per germline, CDR1 KGHDR and CDR2 SFDVKD. The CDR3 sequence: CATSDAGLNEQYF. CDR3 bases: TGTGCCACCAGTGATGCGGGACTTAACGAGCAGTACTTC.

This clonotype occurred a few times. The chain joins TRBV24-1 to TRBJ2-1, with unresolved D. Germline V gene sequence: CDR1 KGHDR, CDR2 SFDVKD. V was pared by 4 bases and J by 8 bases, with 11 bases between. This CDR3 spans 13 amino acids. This CDR3 is CATSDLGSDEQFF. The CDR3 region has the DNA TGTGCCACCAGTGACCTTGGGTCCGATGAGCAGTTCTTC.

This rearrangement joins TRBV4-2 to TRBJ2-7, with D possibly TRBD2 on 5 matching bases. The germline V gene encodes CDR1 LGHNA and CDR2 YNFKEQ. The CDR3 sequence is 15 residues long. Trimming took off 3 bases at V and 4 bases at J, with 16 bases between the two ends. The CDR3 loop is CASSHPQGTGYEQYF. The CDR3 DNA is TGTGCCAGCAGCCATCCACAAGGCACGGGGTACGAGCAGTACTTC.

V gene TRBV7-9 combines with J gene TRBJ2-2; D possibly corresponds to TRBD2 (6 bases). CDR1 and CDR2 from the germline V gene are SEHNR and FQNEAQ (reference sequence). V was shortened by 3 bases and J by 3 bases, with 20 bases between the two germline ends. The CDR3 runs 18 residues. CDR3: CASSFDTSEGWDTGELFF. Here the CDR3 DNA reads TGTGCCAGCAGCTTCGATACTTCGGAGGGATGGGACACCGGGGAGCTGTTTTTT.

This clonotype was found once. The J gene is TRBJ2-3, the V gene TRBV7-6, with D unresolved. Trimming shortened V by 5 bases and J by 0 bases, and 9 bases separated the two germline ends. CDR3 length: 14 residues. Germline CDR1 SGHVS, CDR2 FNYEAQ. This CDR3 reads CASSQKWSTDTQYF. The CDR3 DNA follows: TGTGCCAGCAGCCAAAAGTGGAGCACAGATACGCAGTATTTT.

This chain links TRBV7-9 with TRBJ2-3; tentative D call: TRBD2 (6 bases). CDR1 is SEHNR and CDR2 is FQNEAQ in the germline V gene (reference sequence). This CDR3 comprises 16 residues. Trimming removed 5 bases at V and 4 bases at J, with 19 bases between. The CDR3: CASSPAGSLKADTQYF. CDR3 nucleotide sequence: TGTGCCAGCAGCCCAGCGGGCAGTTTAAAGGCAGATACGCAGTATTTT.

A few counts support this clonotype. The rearrangement links TRBV20-1 to TRBJ1-3, with no clear D. This CDR3 spans 15 amino acids. Deletions cut 1 base from V and 0 bases from J, with 10 bases between. Germline V gives CDR1 DFQATT, CDR2 SNEGSKA (reference sequence). As DNA, the CDR3 is TGCAGTGCTAGAGTGTCAGGTAGCTCTGGAAACACCATATATTTT. Encoded protein: CSARVSGSSGNTIYF.

This clonotype was detected a few times. The chain carries TRBV3-1 and TRBJ2-2; tentative D call: TRBD2 (5 bases). Trimming pared 0 bases from V and 0 bases from J, leaving 8 bases between. This CDR3 spans 16 amino acids. Germline CDR1 and CDR2: LGHDT and YNNKEL (reference sequence). The DNA of the CDR3 is TGTGCCAGCAGCCAAGAACGACTATCGAACACCGGGGAGCTGTTTTTT. It is translated as CASSQERLSNTGELFF. Full variable domain (rest looked up from reference TRBV3-1 and TRBJ2-2): DTAVSQTPKYLVTQMGNDKSIKCEQNLGHDTMYWYKQDSKKFLKIMFSYNNKELIINETVPNRFSPKSPDKAHLNLHINSLELGDSAVYFCASSQERLSNTGELFFGEGSRLTVL.

V is TRBV29-1 and J is TRBJ2-4; D remains unclear. The CDR3 loop spans 13 amino acids. Per the germline V gene, CDR1 is SQVTM and CDR2 is ANQGSEA. V was cut by 4 bases and J by 2 bases, with 9 bases left in between. The chain's CDR3 is CSVGMGTKNIQYF. The DNA of the CDR3 is TGCAGCGTTGGGATGGGTACCAAAAACATTCAGTACTTC. Combining the CDR3 with reference TRBV29-1 and TRBJ2-4 gives the whole variable domain SAVISQKPSRDICQRGTSLTIQCQVDSQVTMMFWYRQQPGQSLTLIATANQGSEATYESGFVIDKFPISRPNLTFSTLTVSNMSPEDSSIYLCSVGMGTKNIQYFGAGTRLSVL.

This chain connects TRBV7-2 to TRBJ2-5; 11 bases map to TRBD2. Germline trimming cut 5 bases from V and 9 bases from J; bases unmatched to any gene: 2. There are 12 residues in the CDR3. Germline loops: CDR1 SGHTA, CDR2 FQGNSA. This chain's CDR3 is CASSQTSGAQYF. The CDR3 DNA sequence: TGTGCCAGCAGCCAGACTAGCGGGGCCCAGTACTTC.